This T cell receptor (beta chain) was sequenced for a study of vaccination and CD4 T cells after COVID-19. On this clonotype: As yet, its antigen is unknown.

Sequenced with the Oncomine TCR Beta short-read assay was DNA taken from cultured CD4+ T cells. TCRdb called the PCR reads again in MiXCR, with one record for every CDR3 protein. The table lists approximately 16,000 distinct CDR3 sequences, 30% to 45% of them singletons, with around 12% in the top ten. V gave up 6 bases and J gave up 10 bases, with 16 bases separating them. Germline V gene sequence: CDR1 MNHNS, CDR2 SASEGT. The CDR3 runs 13 residues. The treatment here: roughly 11-day PBMC culture with coronavirus spike peptide pools or control peptides (ViraFEST assay). The sequenced sample was CD4+ T cells from blood, cultured in vitro. This chain links TRBV6-1 with TRBJ2-1; D is perhaps TRBD1 (5 bases). This TCR was recovered from a human donor who had recovered from COVID-19. The CDR3 coding sequence is TGTGCCAGCAGACTCTTAACAGGAAGCGAGCAGTTCTTC. Protein product: CASRLLTGSEQFF.